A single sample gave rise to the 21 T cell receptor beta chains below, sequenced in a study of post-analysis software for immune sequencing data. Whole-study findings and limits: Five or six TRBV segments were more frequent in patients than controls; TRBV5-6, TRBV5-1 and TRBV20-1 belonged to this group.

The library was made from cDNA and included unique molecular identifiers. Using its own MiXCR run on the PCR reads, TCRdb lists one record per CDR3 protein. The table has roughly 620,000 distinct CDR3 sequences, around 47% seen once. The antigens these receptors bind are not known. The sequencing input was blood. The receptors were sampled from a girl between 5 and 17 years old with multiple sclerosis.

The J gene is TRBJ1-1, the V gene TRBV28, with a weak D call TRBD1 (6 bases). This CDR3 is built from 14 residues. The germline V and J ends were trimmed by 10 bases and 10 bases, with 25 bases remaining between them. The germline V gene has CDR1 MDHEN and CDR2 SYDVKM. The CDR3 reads CATDLVGGPGAAFF. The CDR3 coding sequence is TGTGCCACCGACTTAGTTGGGGGGCCCGGCGCAGCTTTCTTT.

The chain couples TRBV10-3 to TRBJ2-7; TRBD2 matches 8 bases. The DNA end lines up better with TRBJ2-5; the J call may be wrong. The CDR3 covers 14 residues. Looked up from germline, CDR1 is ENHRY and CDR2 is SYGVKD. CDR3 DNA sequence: TGTGCCATCAGTGCGGCGGGGGGAGGAGAGACCCAGTACTTC. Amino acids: CAISAAGGGETQYF.

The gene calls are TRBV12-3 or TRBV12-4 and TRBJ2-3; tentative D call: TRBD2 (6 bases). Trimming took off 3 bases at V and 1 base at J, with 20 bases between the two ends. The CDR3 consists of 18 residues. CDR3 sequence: CASSFYGGTAMGTDTQYF. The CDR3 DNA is TGTGCCAGCAGTTTTTATGGCGGGACGGCGATGGGCACAGATACGCAGTATTTT.

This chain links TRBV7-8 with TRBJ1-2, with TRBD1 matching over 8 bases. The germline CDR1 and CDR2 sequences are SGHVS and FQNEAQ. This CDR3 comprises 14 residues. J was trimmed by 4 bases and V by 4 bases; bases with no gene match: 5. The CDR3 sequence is CASSSSGGVYGYTF. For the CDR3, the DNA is TGTGCCAGCAGCTCGTCAGGGGGCGTCTATGGCTACACCTTC.

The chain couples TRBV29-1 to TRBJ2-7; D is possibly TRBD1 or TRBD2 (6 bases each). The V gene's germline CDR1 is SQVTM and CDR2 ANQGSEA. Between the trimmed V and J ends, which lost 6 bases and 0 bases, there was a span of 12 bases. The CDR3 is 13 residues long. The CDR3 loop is CSVGGRSSYEQYF. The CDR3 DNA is TGCAGCGTGGGGGGCAGGAGCTCCTACGAGCAGTACTTC.

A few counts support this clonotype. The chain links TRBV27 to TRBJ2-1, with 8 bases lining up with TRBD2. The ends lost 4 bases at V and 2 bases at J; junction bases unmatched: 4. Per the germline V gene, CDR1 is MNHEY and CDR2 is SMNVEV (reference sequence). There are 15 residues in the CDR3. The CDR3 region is CASSSTSVAYNEQFF. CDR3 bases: TGTGCCAGCAGTTCGACTAGCGTAGCCTACAATGAGCAGTTCTTC.

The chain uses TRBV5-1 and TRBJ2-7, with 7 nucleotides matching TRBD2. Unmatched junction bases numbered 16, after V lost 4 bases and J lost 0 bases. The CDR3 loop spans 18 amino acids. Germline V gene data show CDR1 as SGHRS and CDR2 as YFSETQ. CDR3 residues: CASSNNIASGANSYEQYF. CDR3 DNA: TGCGCCAGCAGCAACAATATCGCAAGCGGGGCAAACTCCTACGAGCAGTACTTC.

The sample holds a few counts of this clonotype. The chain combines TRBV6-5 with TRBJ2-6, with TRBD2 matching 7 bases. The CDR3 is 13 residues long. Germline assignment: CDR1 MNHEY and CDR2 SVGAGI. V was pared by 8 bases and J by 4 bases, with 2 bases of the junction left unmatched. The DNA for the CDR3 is TGTGCCAGCGGGGGAGGGGGGGCCAACGTCCTGACTTTC. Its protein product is CASGGGGANVLTF.

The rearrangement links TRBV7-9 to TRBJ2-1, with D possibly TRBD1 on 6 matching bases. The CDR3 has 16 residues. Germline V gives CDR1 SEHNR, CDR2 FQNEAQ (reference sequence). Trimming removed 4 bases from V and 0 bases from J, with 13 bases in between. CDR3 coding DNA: TGTGCCAGCAGCTCCCTTCAGGGGTTCTCCTACAATGAGCAGTTCTTC. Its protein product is CASSSLQGFSYNEQFF.

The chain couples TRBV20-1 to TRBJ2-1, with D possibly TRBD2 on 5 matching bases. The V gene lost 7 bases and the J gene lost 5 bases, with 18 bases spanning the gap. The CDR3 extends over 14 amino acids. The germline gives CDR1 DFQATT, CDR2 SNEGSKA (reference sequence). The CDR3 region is CSGEGLALNNEQFF. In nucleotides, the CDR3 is TGCAGTGGCGAAGGCCTAGCACTTAACAATGAGCAGTTCTTC.

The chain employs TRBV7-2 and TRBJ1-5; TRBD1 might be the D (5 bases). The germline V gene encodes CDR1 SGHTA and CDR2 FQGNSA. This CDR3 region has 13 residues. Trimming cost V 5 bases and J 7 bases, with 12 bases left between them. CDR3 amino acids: CASSRGTKQPQHF. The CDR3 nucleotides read TGTGCCAGCAGCCGAGGGACGAAGCAGCCCCAGCATTTT.

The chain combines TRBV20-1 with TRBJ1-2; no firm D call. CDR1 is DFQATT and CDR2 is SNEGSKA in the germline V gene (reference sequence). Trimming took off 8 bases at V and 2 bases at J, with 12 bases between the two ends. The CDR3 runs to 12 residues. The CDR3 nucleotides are TGCAGTTCCCTGCAGGCGAACTATGGCTACACCTTC. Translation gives CSSLQANYGYTF.

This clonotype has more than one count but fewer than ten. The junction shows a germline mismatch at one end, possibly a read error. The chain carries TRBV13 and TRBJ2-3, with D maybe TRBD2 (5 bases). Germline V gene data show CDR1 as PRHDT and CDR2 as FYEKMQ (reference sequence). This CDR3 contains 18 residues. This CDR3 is CASSSPDPGRAGTNTQYF. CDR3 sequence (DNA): TGTGCCAGCAGCTCCCCCGACCCGGGCCGGGCGGGCACAAATACGCAGTATTTT.

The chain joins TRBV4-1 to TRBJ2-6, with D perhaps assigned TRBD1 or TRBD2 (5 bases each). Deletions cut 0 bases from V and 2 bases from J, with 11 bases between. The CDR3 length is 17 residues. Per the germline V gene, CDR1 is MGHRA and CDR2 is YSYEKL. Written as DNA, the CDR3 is TGCGCCAGCAGCCAAGATCTAGGGGACCCTGGGGCCAACGTCCTGACTTTC. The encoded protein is CASSQDLGDPGANVLTF.

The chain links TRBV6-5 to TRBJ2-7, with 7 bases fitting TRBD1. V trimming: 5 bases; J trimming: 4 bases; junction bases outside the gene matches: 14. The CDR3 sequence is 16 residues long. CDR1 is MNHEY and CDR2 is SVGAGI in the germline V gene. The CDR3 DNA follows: TGTGCCAGCAGTCCACCGCCCGGGTCAGGGGGTTACGAGCAGTACTTC. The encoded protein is CASSPPPGSGGYEQYF.

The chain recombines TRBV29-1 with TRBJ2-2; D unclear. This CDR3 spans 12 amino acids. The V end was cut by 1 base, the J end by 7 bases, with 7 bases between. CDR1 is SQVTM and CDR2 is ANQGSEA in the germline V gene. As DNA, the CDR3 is TGCAGCGTTGAAGGGCCTGACGGGGAGCTGTTTTTT. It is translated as CSVEGPDGELFF.

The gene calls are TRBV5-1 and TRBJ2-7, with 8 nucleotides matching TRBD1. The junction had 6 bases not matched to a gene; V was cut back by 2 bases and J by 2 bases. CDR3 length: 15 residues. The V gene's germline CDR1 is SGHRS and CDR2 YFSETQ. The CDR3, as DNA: TGCGCCAGCAGCTTAATGGGACAGGATGCCTACGAGCAGTACTTC. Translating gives CASSLMGQDAYEQYF. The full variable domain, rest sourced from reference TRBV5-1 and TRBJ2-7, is KAGVTQTPRYLIKTRGQQVTLSCSPISGHRSVSWYQQTPGQGLQFLFEYFSETQRNKGNFPGRFSGRQFSNSRSEMNVSTLELGDSALYLCASSLMGQDAYEQYFGPGTRLTVT.

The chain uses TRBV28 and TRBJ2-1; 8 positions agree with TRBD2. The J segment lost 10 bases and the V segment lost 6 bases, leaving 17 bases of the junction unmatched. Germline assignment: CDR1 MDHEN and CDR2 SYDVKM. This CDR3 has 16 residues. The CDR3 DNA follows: TGTGCCAGCAGCGAACCTAGGCGGGCGGGAGGTGTCGAGCAGTTCTTC. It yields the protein CASSEPRRAGGVEQFF.

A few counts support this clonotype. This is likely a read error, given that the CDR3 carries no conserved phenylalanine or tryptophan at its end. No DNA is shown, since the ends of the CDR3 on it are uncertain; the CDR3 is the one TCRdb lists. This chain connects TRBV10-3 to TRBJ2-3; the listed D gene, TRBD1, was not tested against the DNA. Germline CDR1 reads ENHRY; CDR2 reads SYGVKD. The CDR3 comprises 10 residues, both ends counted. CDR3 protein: CAIRGTQLNY.

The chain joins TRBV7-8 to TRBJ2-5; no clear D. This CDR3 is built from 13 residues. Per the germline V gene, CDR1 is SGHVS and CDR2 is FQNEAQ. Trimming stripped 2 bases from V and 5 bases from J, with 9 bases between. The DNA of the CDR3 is TGTGCCAGCAGCTTATATCTATCCGAGACCCAGTACTTC. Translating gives CASSLYLSETQYF.

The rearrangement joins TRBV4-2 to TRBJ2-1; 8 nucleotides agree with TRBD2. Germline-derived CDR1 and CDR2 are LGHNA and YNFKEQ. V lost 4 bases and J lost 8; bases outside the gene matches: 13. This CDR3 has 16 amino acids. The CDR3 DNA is TGTGCCAGCAGCCTCCACGGGGTAGCGGGGTACGATGAGCAGTTCTTC. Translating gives CASSLHGVAGYDEQFF.